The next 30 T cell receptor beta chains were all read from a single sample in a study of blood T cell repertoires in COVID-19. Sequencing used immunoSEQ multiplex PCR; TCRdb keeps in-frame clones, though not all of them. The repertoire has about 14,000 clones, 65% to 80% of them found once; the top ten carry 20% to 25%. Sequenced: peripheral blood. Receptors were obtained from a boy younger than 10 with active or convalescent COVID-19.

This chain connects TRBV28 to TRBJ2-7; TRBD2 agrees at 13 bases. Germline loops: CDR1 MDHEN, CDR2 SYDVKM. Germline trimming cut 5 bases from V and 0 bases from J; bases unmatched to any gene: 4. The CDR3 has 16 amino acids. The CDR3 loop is CASSLGLAGSSYEQYF. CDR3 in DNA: TGTGCCAGCAGTCTGGGACTAGCGGGGAGCTCCTACGAGCAGTACTTC.

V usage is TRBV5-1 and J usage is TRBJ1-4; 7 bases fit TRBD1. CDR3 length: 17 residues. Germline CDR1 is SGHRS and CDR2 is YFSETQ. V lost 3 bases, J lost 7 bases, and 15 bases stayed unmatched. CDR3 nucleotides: TGCGCCAGCAGCTGGGGGAAACAGGGGCCTCCTGGTGAAAAACTGTTTTTT. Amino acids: CASSWGKQGPPGEKLFF.

The CDR3 spells CASSPPGFGHTDTQYF. CDR3 in DNA: TGTGCCAGCTCACCACCGGGTTTTGGGCACACAGATACGCAGTATTTT. This chain joins TRBV18 and TRBJ2-3; no definite D call. CDR1 is KGHSH and CDR2 is LQKENI in the germline V gene. The CDR3 runs to 16 residues. Trimming cost V 0 bases and J 2 bases, with 12 bases left between them.

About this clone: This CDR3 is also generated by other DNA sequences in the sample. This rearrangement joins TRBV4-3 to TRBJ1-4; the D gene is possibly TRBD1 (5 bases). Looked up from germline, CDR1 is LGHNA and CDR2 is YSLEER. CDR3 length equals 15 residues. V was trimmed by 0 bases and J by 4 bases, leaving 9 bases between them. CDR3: CASSQEGQGNEKLFF. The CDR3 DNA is TGCGCCAGCAGCCAAGAGGGTCAGGGTAATGAAAAACTGTTTTTT.

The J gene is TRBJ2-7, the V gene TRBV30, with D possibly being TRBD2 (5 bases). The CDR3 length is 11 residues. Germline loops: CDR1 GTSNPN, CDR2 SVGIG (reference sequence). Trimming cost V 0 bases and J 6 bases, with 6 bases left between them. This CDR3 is CAWSVTSEQYF. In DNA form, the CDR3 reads TGTGCCTGGAGTGTCACTAGCGAGCAGTACTTC.

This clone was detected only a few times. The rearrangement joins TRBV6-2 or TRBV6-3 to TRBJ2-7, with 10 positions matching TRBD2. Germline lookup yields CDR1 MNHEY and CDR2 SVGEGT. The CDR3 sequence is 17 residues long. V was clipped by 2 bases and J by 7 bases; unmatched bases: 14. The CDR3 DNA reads TGTGCCAGCAGTTACGTTCCTAGCGGGAGTCATCTGGGGGAGCAGTACTTC. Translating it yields CASSYVPSGSHLGEQYF.

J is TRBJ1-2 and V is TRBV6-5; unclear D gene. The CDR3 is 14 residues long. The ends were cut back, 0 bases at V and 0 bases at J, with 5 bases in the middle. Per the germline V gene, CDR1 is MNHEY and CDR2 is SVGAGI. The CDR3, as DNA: TGTGCCAGCAGTTACTCGAGAGCTAACTATGGCTACACCTTC. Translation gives CASSYSRANYGYTF.

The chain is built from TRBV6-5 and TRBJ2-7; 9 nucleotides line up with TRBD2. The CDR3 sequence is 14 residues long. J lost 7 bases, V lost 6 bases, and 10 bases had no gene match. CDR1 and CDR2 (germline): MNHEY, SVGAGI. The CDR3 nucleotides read TGTGCCAGCAGCCCCCTGGGACTAGCTGGGGAGCAGTACTTC. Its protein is CASSPLGLAGEQYF.

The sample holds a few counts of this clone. The CDR3 protein is CASSDFIREGRLYGYTF. The CDR3 DNA is TGTGCCAGCAGTGACTTCATTCGGGAGGGCCGTCTCTATGGCTACACCTTC. The genes are TRBV6-1 and TRBJ1-2; D not resolved. The CDR3 runs to 17 residues. In germline, CDR1 is MNHNS, CDR2 SASEGT. Trimming cost V 3 bases and J 4 bases, with 21 bases left between them.

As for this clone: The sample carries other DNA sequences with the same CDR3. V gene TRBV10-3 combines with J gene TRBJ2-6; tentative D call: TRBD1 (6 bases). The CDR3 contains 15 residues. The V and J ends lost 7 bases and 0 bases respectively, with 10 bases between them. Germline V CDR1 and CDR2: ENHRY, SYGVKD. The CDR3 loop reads CAITGQSSGANVLTF. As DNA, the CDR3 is TGTGCCATCACCGGACAGAGCTCTGGGGCCAACGTCCTGACTTTC.

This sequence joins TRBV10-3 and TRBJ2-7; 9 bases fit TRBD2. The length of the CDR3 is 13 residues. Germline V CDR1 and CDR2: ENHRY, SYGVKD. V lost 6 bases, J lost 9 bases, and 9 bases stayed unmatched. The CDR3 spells CAISQTSGISQYF. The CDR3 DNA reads TGTGCCATCAGCCAGACTAGCGGAATTTCGCAGTACTTC.

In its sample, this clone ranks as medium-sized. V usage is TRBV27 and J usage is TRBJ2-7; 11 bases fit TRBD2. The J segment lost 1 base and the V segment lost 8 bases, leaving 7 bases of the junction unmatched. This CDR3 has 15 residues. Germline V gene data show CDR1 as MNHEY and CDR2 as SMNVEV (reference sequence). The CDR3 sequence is CASSGTSGLSYEQYF. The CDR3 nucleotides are TGTGCCAGCTCCGGGACTAGCGGCTTGTCCTACGAGCAGTACTTC.

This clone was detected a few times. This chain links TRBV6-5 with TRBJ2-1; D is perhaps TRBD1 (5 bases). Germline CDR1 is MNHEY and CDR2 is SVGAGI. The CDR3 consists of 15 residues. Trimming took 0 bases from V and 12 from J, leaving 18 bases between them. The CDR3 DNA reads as TGTGCCAGCAGTTACTCGATCACATCCCAGGGTGGGCAGTTCTTC. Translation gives CASSYSITSQGGQFF.

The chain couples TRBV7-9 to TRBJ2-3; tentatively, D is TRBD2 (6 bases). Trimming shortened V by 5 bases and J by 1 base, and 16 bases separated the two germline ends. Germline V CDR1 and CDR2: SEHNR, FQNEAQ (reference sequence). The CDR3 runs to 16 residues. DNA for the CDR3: TGTGCCAGCAGCCCCACGTGGGGCGGGGGCACAGATACGCAGTATTTT. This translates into CASSPTWGGGTDTQYF.

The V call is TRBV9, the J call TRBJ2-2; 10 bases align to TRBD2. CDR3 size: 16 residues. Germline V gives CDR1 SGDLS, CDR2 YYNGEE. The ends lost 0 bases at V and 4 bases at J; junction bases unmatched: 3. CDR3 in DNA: TGTGCCAGCAGCGTAGGGGCTAGCGGGAGCACCGGGGAGCTGTTTTTT. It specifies CASSVGASGSTGELFF. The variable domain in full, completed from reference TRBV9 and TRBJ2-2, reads DSGVTQTPKHLITATGQRVTLRCSPRSGDLSVYWYQQSLDQGLQFLIQYYNGEERAKGNILERFSAQQFPDLHSELNLSSLELGDSALYFCASSVGASGSTGELFFGEGSRLTVL.

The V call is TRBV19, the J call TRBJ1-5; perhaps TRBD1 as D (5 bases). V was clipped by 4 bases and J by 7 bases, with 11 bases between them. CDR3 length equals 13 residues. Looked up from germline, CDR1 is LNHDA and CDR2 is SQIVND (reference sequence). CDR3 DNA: TGTGCCAGTAGTACCCCAGGGTGGCAGCCCCAGCATTTT. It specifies CASSTPGWQPQHF.

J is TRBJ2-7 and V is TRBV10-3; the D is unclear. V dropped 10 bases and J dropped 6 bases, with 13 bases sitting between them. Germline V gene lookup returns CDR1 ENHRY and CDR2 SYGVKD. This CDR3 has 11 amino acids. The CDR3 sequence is CATGWASEQYF. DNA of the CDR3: TGTGCCACCGGCTGGGCCTCCGAGCAGTACTTC.

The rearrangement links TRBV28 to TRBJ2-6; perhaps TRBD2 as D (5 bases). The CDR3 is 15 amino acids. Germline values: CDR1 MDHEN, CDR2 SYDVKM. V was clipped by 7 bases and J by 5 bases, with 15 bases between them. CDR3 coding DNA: TGTGCCAGCACCATGGACTCCCTGAGGGCCAACGTCCTGACTTTC. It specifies CASTMDSLRANVLTF.

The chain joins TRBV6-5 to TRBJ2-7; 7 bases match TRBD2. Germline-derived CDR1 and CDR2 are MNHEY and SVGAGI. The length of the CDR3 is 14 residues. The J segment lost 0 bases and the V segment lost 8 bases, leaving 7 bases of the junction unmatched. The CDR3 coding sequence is TGTGCCAGCTCTTGGGGGGGAACCTCCTACGAGCAGTACTTC. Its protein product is CASSWGGTSYEQYF.

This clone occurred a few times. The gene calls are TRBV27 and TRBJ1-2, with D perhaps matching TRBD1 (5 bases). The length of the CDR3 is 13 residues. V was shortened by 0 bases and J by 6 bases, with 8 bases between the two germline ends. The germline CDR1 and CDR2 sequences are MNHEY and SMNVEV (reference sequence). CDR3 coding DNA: TGTGCCAGCAGTTTATCGCAGGGAAATGGCTACACCTTC. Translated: CASSLSQGNGYTF.

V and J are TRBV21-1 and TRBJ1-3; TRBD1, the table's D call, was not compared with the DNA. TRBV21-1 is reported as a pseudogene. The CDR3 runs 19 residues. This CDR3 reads CASSGSTGCMEWSGNTIYF. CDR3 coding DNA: TGTGCCAGCAGCGGGTCAACAGGGTGCATGGAATGGTCTGGAAACACCATATATTTT.

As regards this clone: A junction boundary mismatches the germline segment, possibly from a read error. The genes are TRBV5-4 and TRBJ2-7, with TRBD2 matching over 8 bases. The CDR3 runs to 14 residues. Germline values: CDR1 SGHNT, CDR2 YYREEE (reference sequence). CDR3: CASSPGLARGASHF. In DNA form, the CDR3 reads TGTGCCAGCAGCCCAGGACTAGCTAGGGGCGCCAGTCACTTC.

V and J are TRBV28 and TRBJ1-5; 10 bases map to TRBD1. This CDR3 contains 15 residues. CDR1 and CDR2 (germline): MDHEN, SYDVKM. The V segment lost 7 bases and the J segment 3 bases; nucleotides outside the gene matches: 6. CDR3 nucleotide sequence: TGTGCCAGCATGGTGACAGGGGGCTTCAATCAGCCCCAGCATTTT. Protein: CASMVTGGFNQPQHF.

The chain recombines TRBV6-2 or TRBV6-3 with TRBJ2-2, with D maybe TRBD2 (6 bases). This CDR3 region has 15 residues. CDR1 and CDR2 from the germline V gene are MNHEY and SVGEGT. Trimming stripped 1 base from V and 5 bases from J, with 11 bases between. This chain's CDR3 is CASSYWRVQTGELFF. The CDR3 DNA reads TGTGCCAGCAGTTACTGGAGGGTCCAGACCGGGGAGCTGTTTTTT.

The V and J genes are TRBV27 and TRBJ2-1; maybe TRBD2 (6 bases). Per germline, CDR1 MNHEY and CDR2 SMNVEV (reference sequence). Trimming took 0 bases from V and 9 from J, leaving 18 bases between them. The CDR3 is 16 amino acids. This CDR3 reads CASSLSGGVGAVEQFF. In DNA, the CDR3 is TGTGCCAGCAGTTTATCCGGGGGAGTCGGAGCCGTTGAGCAGTTCTTC.

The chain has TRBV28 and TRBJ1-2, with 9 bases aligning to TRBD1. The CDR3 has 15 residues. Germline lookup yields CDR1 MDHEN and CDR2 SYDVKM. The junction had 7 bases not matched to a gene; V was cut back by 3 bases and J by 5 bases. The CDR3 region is CASSFEGTGRYGYTF. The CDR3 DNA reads TGTGCCAGCAGTTTCGAAGGGACAGGGAGGTATGGCTACACCTTC.

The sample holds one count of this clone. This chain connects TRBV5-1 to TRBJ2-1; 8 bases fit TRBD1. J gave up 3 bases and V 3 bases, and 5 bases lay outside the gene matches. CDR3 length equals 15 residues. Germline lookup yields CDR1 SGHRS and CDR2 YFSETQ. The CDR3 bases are TGCGCCAGCAGCTCGGACAGGGTCTACTACAATGAGCAGTTCTTC. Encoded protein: CASSSDRVYYNEQFF. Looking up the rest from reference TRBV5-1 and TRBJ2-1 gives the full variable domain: KAGVTQTPRYLIKTRGQQVTLSCSPISGHRSVSWYQQTPGQGLQFLFEYFSETQRNKGNFPGRFSGRQFSNSRSEMNVSTLELGDSALYLCASSSDRVYYNEQFFGPGTRLTVL.

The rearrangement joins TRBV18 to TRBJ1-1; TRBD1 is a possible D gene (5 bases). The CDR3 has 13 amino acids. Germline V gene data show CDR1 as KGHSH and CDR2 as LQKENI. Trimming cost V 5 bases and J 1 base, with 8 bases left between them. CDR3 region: CASSSGQNTEAFF. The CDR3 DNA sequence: TGTGCCAGCTCATCCGGACAGAACACTGAAGCTTTCTTT.

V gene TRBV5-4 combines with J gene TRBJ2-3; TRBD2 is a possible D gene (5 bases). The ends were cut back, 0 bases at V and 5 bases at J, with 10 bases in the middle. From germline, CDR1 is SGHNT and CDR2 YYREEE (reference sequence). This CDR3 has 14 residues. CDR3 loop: CASSLDGVIDTQYF. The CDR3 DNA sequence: TGTGCCAGCAGCTTGGACGGGGTGATAGATACGCAGTATTTT.

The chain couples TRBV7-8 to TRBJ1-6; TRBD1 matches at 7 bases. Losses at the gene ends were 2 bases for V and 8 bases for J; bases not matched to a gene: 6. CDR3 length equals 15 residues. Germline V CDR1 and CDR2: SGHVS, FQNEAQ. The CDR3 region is CASSLRRRGDSPLHF. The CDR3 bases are TGTGCCAGCAGCTTAAGGCGCAGGGGGGATTCACCCCTCCACTTT.